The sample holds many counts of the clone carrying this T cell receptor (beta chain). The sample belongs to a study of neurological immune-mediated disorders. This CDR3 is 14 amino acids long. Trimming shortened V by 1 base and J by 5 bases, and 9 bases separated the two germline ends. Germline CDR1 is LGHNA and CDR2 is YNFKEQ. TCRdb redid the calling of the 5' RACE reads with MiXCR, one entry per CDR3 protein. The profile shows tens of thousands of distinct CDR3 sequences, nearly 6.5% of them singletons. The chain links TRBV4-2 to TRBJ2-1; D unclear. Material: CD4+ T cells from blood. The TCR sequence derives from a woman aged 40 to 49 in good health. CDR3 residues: CASSQVGIHNEQFF. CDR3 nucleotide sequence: TGTGCCAGCAGCCAAGTGGGGATACACAATGAGCAGTTCTTC.